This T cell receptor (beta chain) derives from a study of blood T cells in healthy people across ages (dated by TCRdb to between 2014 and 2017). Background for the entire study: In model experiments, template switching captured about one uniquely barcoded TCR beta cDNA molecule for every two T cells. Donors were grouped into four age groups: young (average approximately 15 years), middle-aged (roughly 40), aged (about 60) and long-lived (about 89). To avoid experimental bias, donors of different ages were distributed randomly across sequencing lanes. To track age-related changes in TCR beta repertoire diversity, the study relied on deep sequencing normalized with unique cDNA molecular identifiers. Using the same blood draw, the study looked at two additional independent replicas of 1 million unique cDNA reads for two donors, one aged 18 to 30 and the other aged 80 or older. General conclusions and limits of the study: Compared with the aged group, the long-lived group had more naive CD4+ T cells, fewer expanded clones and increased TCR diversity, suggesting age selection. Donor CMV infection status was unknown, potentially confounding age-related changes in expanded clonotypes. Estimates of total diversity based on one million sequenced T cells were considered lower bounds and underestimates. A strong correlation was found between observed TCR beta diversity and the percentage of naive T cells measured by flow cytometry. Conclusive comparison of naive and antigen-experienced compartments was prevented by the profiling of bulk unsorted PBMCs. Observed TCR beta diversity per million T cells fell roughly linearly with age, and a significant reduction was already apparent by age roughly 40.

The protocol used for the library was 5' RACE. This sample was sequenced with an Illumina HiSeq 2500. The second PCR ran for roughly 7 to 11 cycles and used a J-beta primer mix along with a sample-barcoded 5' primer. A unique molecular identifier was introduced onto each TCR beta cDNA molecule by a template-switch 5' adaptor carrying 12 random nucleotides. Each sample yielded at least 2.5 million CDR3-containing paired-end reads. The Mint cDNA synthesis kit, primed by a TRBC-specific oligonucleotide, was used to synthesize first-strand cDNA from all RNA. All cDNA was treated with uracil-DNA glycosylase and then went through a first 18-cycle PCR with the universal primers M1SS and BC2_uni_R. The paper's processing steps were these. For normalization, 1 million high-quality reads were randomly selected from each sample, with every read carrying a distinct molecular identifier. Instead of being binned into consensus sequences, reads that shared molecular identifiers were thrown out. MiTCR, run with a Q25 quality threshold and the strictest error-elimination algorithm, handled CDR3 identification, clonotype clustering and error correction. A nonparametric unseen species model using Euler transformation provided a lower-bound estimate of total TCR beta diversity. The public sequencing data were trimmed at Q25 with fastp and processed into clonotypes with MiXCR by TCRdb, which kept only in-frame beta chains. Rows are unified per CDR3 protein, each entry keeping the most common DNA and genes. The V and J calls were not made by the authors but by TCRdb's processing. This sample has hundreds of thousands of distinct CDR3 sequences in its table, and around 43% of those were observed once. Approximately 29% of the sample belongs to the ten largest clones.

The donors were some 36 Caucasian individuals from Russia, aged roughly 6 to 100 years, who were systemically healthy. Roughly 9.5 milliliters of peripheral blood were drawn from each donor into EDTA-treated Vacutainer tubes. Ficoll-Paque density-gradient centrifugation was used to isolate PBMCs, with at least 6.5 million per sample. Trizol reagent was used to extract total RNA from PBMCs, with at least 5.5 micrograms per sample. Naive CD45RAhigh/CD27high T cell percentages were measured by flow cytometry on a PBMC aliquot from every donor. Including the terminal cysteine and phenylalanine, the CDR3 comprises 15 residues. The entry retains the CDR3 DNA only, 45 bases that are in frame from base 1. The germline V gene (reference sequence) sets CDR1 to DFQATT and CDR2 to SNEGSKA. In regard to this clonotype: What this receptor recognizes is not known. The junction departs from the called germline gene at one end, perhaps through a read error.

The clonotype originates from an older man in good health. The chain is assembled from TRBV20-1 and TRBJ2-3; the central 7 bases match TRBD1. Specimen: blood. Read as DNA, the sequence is TGCGGTGCTAGACCCCCCGGACAGGGCACAGATACGCAGTATTTT. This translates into CGARPPGQGTDTQYF.